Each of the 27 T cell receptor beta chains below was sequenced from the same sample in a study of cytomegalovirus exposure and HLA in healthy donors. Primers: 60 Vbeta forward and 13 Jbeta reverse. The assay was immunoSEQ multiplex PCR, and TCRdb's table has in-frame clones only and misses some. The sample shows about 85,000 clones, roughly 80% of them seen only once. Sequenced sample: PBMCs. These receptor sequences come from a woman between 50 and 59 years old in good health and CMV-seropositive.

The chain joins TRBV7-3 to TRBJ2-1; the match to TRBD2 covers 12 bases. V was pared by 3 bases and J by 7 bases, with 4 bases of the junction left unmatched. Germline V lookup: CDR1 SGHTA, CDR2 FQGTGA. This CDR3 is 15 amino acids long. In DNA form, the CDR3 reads TGTGCCAGCAGCTTCGCGACTAGCGGGAGTAATGAGCAGTTCTTC. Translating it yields CASSFATSGSNEQFF.

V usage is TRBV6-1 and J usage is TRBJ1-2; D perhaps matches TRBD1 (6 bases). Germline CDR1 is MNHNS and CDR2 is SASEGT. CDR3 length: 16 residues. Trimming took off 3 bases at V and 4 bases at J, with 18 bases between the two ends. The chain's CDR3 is CASSDRLGRGFYGYTF. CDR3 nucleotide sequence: TGTGCCAGCAGTGACCGCTTGGGCAGGGGCTTCTATGGCTACACCTTC.

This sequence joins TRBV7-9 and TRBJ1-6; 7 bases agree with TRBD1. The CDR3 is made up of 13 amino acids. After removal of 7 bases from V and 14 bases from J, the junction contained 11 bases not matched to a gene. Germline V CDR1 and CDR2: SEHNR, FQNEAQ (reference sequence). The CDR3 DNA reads TGTGCCAGCACCCTCGCAACAGGGGTCGCCCTCCACTTT. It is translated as CASTLATGVALHF.

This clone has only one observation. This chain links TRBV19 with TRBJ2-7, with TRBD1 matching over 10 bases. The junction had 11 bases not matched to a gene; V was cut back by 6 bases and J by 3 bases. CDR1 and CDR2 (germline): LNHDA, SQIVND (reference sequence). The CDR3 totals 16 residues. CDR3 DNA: TGTGCCAGTAGCCCATTCGCCGGGACAGGGGACTACGAGCAGTACTTC. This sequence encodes CASSPFAGTGDYEQYF. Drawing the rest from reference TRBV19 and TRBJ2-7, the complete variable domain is DGGITQSPKYLFRKEGQNVTLSCEQNLNHDAMYWYRQDPGQGLRLIYYSQIVNDFQKGDIAEGYSVSREKKESFPLTVTSAQKNPTAFYLCASSPFAGTGDYEQYFGPGTRLTVT.

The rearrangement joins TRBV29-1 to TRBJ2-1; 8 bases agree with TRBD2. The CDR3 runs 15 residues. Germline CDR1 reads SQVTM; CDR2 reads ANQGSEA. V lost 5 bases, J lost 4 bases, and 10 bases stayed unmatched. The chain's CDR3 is CSVTLGGAVYNEQFF. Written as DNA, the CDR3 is TGCAGCGTTACACTCGGGGGGGCAGTTTACAATGAGCAGTTCTTC.

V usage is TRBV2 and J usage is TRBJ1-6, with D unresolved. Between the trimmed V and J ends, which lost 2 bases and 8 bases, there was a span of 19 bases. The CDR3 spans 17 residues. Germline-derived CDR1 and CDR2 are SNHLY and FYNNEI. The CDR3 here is CASSERARVARDSPLHF. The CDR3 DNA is TGTGCCAGCAGTGAAAGGGCTCGAGTTGCGCGGGATTCACCCCTCCACTTT.

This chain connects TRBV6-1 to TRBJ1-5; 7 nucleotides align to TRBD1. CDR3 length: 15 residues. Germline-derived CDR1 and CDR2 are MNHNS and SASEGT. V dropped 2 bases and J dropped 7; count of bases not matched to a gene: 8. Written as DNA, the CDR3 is TGTGCCAGCAGTGAACGGACAGGCCTCTCCCAGCCCCAGCATTTT. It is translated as CASSERTGLSQPQHF.

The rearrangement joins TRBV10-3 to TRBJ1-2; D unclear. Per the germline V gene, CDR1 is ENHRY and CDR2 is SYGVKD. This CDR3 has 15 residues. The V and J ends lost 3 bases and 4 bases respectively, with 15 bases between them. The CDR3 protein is CAISDSVGSPYGYTF. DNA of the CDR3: TGTGCCATCAGTGACAGCGTCGGGTCACCCTATGGCTACACCTTC.

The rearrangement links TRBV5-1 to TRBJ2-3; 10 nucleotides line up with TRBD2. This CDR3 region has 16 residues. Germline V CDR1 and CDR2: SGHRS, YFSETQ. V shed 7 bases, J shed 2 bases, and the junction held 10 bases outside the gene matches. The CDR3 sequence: CASYLRAGGHTDTQYF. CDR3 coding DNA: TGCGCCAGCTATCTACGAGCGGGGGGGCACACAGATACGCAGTATTTT. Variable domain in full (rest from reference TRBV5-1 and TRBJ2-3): KAGVTQTPRYLIKTRGQQVTLSCSPISGHRSVSWYQQTPGQGLQFLFEYFSETQRNKGNFPGRFSGRQFSNSRSEMNVSTLELGDSALYLCASYLRAGGHTDTQYFGPGTRLTVL.

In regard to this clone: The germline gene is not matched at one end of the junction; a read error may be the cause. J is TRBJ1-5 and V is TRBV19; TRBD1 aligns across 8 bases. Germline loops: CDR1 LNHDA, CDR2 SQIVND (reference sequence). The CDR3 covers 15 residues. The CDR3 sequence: CASRIDRGVNQPQHF. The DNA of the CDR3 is TGTGCCAGTAGGATAGACAGGGGCGTCAATCAGCCCCAGCATTTT.

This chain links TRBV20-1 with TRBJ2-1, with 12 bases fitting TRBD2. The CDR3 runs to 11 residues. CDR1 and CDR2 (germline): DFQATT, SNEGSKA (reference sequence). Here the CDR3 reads CTSGRDDEQFF. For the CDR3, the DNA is TGCACTAGCGGGAGGGACGATGAGCAGTTCTTC.

CDR3 amino acids: CASSYHRRAEAFF. The CDR3 DNA reads TGTGCCAGCAGTTACCACAGAAGAGCTGAAGCTTTCTTT. The rearrangement links TRBV6-5 to TRBJ1-1; D gene uncertain. Trimming shortened V by 2 bases and J by 6 bases, and 10 bases separated the two germline ends. The CDR3 sequence is 13 residues long. CDR1 and CDR2 from the germline V gene are MNHEY and SVGAGI.

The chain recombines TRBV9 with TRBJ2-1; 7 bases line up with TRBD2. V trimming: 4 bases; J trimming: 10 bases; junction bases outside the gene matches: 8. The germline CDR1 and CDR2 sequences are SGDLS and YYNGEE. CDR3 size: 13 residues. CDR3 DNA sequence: TGTGCCAGCAGCCCTGGGAGGGTGGAGGAGCAGTTCTTC. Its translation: CASSPGRVEEQFF.

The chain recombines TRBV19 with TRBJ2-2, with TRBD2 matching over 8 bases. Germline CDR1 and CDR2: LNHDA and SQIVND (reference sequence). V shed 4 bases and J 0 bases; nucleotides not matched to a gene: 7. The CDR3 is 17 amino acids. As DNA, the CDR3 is TGTGCCAGTAGTACGGGACTAGTAGTAGCGAACACCGGGGAGCTGTTTTTT. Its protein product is CASSTGLVVANTGELFF.

The chain's CDR3 is CASSYRGRANEKLFF. DNA of the CDR3: TGTGCCAGCAGTTACAGGGGGCGGGCTAATGAAAAACTGTTTTTT. This rearrangement joins TRBV27 to TRBJ1-4; TRBD1 matches at 9 bases. In germline, CDR1 is MNHEY, CDR2 SMNVEV (reference sequence). The V segment lost 4 bases and the J segment 3 bases; nucleotides outside the gene matches: 3. The CDR3 has 15 residues.

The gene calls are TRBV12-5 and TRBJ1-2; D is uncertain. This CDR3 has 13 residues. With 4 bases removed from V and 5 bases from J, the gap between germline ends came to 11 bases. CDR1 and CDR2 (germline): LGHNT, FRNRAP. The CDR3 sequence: CASGSLVQYGYTF. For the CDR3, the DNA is TGTGCTAGTGGTTCCCTCGTCCAGTATGGCTACACCTTC.

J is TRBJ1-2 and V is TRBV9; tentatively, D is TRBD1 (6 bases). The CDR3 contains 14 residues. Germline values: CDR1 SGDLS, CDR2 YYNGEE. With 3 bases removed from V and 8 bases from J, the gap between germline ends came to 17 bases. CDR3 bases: TGTGCCAGCAGCGCCCCGGCAGGGGTAGGAGGCTACACCTTC. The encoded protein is CASSAPAGVGGYTF.

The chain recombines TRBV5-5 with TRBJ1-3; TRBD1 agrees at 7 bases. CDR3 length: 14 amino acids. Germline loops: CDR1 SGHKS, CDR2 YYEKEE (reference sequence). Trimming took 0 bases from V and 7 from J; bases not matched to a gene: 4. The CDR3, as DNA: TGTGCCAGCAGCTTGGGTGGAGGGGGCAACACCATATATTTT. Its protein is CASSLGGGGNTIYF.

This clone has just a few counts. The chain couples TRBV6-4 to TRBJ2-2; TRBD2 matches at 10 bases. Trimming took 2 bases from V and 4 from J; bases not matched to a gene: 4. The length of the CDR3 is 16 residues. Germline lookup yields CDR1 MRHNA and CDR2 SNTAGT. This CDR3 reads CASSDGASGSTGELFF. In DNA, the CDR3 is TGTGCCAGCAGTGACGGGGCTAGCGGGAGCACCGGGGAGCTGTTTTTT.

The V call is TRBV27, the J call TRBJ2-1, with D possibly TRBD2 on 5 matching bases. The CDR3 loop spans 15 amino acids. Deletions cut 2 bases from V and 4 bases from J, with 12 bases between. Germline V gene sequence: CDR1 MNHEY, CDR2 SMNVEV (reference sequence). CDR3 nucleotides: TGTGCCAGCAGTTTAATGGGGAGTGGGTACAATGAGCAGTTCTTC. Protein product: CASSLMGSGYNEQFF.

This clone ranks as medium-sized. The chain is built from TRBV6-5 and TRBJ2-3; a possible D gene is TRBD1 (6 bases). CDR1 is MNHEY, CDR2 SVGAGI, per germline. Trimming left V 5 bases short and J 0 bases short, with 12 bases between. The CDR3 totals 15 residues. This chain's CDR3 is CASSAGVGSTDTQYF. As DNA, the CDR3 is TGTGCCAGCAGTGCAGGGGTTGGGAGCACAGATACGCAGTATTTT.

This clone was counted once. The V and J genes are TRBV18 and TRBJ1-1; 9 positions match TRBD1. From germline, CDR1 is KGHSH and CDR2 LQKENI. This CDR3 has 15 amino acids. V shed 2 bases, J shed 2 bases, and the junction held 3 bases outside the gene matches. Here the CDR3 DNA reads TGTGCCAGCTCACCAGCACAGGGGGCTAACACTGAAGCTTTCTTT. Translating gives CASSPAQGANTEAFF.

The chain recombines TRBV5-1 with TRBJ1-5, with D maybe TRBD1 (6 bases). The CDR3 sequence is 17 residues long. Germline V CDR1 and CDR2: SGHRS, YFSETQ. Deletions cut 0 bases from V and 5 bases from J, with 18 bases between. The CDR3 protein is CASSLEPTGLGDQPQHF. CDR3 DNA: TGCGCCAGCAGCTTGGAACCGACAGGTTTAGGGGATCAGCCCCAGCATTTT. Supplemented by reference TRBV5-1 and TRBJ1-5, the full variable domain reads KAGVTQTPRYLIKTRGQQVTLSCSPISGHRSVSWYQQTPGQGLQFLFEYFSETQRNKGNFPGRFSGRQFSNSRSEMNVSTLELGDSALYLCASSLEPTGLGDQPQHFGDGTRLSIL.

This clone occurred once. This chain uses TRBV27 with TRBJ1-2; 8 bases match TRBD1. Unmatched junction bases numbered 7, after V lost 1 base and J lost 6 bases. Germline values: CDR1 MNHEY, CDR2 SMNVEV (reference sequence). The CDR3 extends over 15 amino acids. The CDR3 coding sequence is TGTGCCAGCAGTTTATACCAGGGGGCGGTCGATGGCTACACCTTC. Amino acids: CASSLYQGAVDGYTF.

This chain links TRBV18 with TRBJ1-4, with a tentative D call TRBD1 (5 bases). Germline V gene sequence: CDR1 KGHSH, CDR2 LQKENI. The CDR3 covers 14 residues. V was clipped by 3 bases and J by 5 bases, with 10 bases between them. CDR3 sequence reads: CASSPGTPNEKLFF. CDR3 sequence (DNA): TGTGCCAGCTCACCCGGGACTCCGAATGAAAAACTGTTTTTT. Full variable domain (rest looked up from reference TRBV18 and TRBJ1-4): NAGVMQNPRHLVRRRGQEARLRCSPMKGHSHVYWYRQLPEEGLKFMVYLQKENIIDESGMPKERFSAEFPKEGPSILRIQQVVRGDSAAYFCASSPGTPNEKLFFGSGTQLSVL.

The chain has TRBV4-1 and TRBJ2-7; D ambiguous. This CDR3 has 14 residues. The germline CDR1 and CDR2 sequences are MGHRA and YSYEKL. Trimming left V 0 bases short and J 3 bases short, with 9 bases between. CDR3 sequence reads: CASSQEFTVYEQYF. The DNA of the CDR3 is TGCGCCAGCAGCCAAGAGTTCACGGTCTACGAGCAGTACTTC.

The CDR3 DNA follows: TGCAGCGTTGCCCACAGGCGCGCAGATACGCAGTATTTT. Its translation: CSVAHRRADTQYF. The chain combines TRBV29-1 with TRBJ2-3, with D perhaps TRBD1 (5 bases). Trimming shortened V by 4 bases and J by 4 bases, and 12 bases separated the two germline ends. There are 13 residues in the CDR3. In germline, CDR1 is SQVTM, CDR2 ANQGSEA.